This TCR beta chain was recovered during a study of early T cells in non-severe SARS-CoV-2 infection. Study details: Alpha and beta chains were unpaired, from unsorted whole-blood bulk RNA.

The CDR3 covers 12 residues. TCRdb redid the calling of the 5' RACE reads with MiXCR, one entry per CDR3 protein. The sample lists 75,000 to 95,000 distinct CDR3 sequences; around a sixth were seen once. Sample: whole blood, taken at baseline. The TCR sequence derives from an adult who was a healthcare worker with PCR-confirmed SARS-CoV-2 infection or an uninfected control (not recorded which). The gene calls are TRBV1 and TRBJ2-2; TRBD2 was called by the table and not checked on the DNA. TRBV1 is shown as a pseudogene. CDR3 protein: CTRGEITGELFF. CDR3 nucleotides: TGCACCAGGGGAGAGATCACCGGGGAGCTGTTTTTT.